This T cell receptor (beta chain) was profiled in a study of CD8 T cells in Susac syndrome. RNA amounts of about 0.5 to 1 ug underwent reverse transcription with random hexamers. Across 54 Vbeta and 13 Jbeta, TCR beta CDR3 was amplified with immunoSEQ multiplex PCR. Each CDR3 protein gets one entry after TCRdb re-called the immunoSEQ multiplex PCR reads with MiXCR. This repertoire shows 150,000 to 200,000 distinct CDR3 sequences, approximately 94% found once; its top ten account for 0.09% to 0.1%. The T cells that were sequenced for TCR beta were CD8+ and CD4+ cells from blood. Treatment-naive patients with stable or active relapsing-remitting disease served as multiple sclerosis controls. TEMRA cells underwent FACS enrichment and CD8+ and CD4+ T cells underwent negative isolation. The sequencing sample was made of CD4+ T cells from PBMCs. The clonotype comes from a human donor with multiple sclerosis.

CDR3 in amino acids: CASSFLAAEQFF. CDR3 DNA: TGTGCCAGCAGCTTCCTAGCTGCTGAGCAGTTCTTC. V is TRBV7-2 and J is TRBJ2-1; possibly TRBD2 for D (5 bases). Deletions cut 3 bases from V and 9 bases from J, with 9 bases between. Germline CDR1 reads SGHTA; CDR2 reads FQGNSA. The CDR3 sequence is 12 residues long.